A selection of T cell receptor beta chains follows, all from one sample in a study of blood T cell repertoires in COVID-19. Profiling relied on immunoSEQ multiplex PCR, and the TCRdb table lists in-frame clones only, not all of them. The repertoire holds fewer than 55,000 clones, with 81% as singletons. The sequenced sample was peripheral blood. The receptors were sampled from a woman at least 80 years old with COVID-19, enrolled during active disease. Each CDR3 is given with its conserved first and last residue. D genes are given only for firm matches. Clone size appears in some rows only: once, few, many, or a class for an expanded clone.

TRBJ2-1	14	NA	TRBV5-1	once	CASSLDGDYNEQFF	TGCGCCAGCAGCTTGGACGGGGACTACAATGAGCAGTTCTTC
TRBJ2-1	17	NA	TRBV19	once	CASSIGRGASRYNEQFF	TGTGCCAGTAGTATAGGGAGAGGCGCGAGCCGCTACAATGAGCAGTTCTTC
TRBJ1-2	13	NA	TRBV5-1	NA	CASSLRDNQGYTF	TGCGCCAGCAGCCTCCGGGACAATCAAGGCTACACCTTC
TRBJ1-4	16	NA	TRBV19	once	CASSGTTGSDNEKLFF	TGTGCCAGTAGTGGGACGACAGGTAGTGATAATGAAAAACTGTTTTTT
TRBJ1-1	16	NA	TRBV7-8	NA	CASSPPWGGLNTEAFF	TGTGCCAGCAGCCCACCCTGGGGAGGTTTGAACACTGAAGCTTTCTTT
TRBJ2-1	13	TRBD2	TRBV6-4	NA	CASSVAPGGEQFF	TGTGCCAGCAGTGTGGCGCCGGGGGGGGAGCAGTTCTTC
TRBJ2-7	12	NA	TRBV28	NA	CASTGLSYEQYF	TGTGCCTCGACGGGTTTAAGCTACGAGCAGTACTTC
TRBJ2-5	15	NA	TRBV24-1	NA	CATSDAEALGETQYF	TGTGCCACCAGTGATGCAGAGGCCCTGGGAGAGACCCAGTACTTC
TRBJ2-5	15	TRBD2	TRBV27	NA	CASSPWGGRWETQYF	TGTGCCAGCAGCCCGTGGGGCGGGAGATGGGAGACCCAGTACTTC
TRBJ2-7	15	TRBD2	TRBV7-8	once	CASSLAAGAPYEQYF	TGTGCCAGCAGCTTAGCTGCGGGAGCACCCTACGAGCAGTACTTC
TRBJ2-2	18	TRBD1	TRBV9	NA	CASSDQPGGDSIGGELFF	TGTGCCAGCAGCGACCAACCGGGTGGGGACAGTATCGGCGGGGAGCTGTTTTTT
TRBJ2-2	14	TRBD1	TRBV19	NA	CASSGQANTGELFF	TGTGCCAGTAGTGGACAGGCGAACACCGGGGAGCTGTTTTTT
TRBJ2-2	15	TRBD1	TRBV7-2	NA	CASSPVGQGPGELFF	TGTGCCAGCAGCCCCGTTGGACAGGGGCCCGGGGAGCTGTTTTTT
TRBJ2-1	15	TRBD2	TRBV6-5	NA	CASSSSGGAGGRQFF	TGTGCCAGCAGCTCATCAGGGGGAGCGGGGGGAAGGCAGTTCTTC
TRBJ1-2	15	NA	TRBV3-1/TRBV3-2	NA	CASSPGQRFNYGYTF	TGTGCCAGCAGCCCCGGACAGAGATTTAACTATGGCTACACCTTC
TRBJ2-7	15	TRBD2	TRBV7-2	NA	CASSSGTSPSYEQYF	TGTGCCAGCAGCTCCGGGACTAGTCCGTCCTACGAGCAGTACTTC
TRBJ2-1	17	TRBD2	TRBV5-1	NA	CASQVGIAGGTGNEQFF	TGCGCCAGCCAAGTCGGGATAGCGGGAGGTACGGGCAATGAGCAGTTCTTC
TRBJ2-3	17	TRBD2	TRBV9	NA	CASSATSGSVSTDTQYF	TGTGCCAGCAGCGCGACTAGCGGGAGCGTGAGCACAGATACGCAGTATTTT
TRBJ2-1	13	NA	TRBV13	NA	CASSLEGNNEQFF	TGTGCCAGCAGCTTAGAGGGGAACAATGAGCAGTTCTTC
TRBJ2-2	15	TRBD1	TRBV7-9	NA	CASGTGLTNTGELFF	TGTGCCAGCGGGACAGGGCTGACGAACACCGGGGAGCTGTTTTTT
TRBJ2-7	15	TRBD2	TRBV5-1	NA	CASRQGTSESYEQYF	TGCGCCAGCCGGCAAGGGACTAGCGAGTCCTACGAGCAGTACTTC
TRBJ2-1	14	NA	TRBV7-9	NA	CASSPSGSVNEQFF	TGTGCCAGCAGCCCCAGTGGGAGCGTCAATGAGCAGTTCTTC
TRBJ2-1	13	NA	TRBV27	few	CASSPSYYNEQFF	TGTGCCAGCAGTCCTTCCTATTACAATGAGCAGTTCTTC
TRBJ2-5	14	TRBD2	TRBV5-1	NA	CASSLVRGGETQYF	TGCGCCAGCAGCTTGGTTCGGGGGGGAGAGACCCAGTACTTC
TRBJ1-1	13	NA	TRBV3-1/TRBV3-2	NA	CASSQARGTEAFF	TGTGCCAGCAGCCAAGCTCGGGGAACTGAAGCTTTCTTT
TRBJ1-1	11	NA	TRBV20-1	few	CSARRTGVAFF	TGCAGTGCTAGACGAACGGGGGTGGCTTTCTTT
TRBJ2-2	13	NA	TRBV7-9	NA	CASSLLFNGELFF	TGTGCCAGCAGCTTACTCTTTAACGGGGAGCTGTTTTTT
TRBJ2-1	15	TRBD2	TRBV11-3	NA	CASSLVAGIDNEQFF	TGTGCCAGCAGCTTAGTAGCGGGTATTGACAATGAGCAGTTCTTC
TRBJ1-6	16	NA	TRBV5-4	NA	CASSLEVSGLGSPLHF	TGTGCCAGCAGCTTGGAGGTCTCGGGGTTAGGGTCACCCCTCCACTTT
TRBJ2-1	14	NA	TRBV19	NA	CASSPQGPYNEQFF	TGTGCCAGTAGTCCCCAGGGGCCGTACAATGAGCAGTTCTTC
TRBJ2-3	16	NA	TRBV12-2	NA	CASRPRIAGDPDTQYF	TGTGCAAGTCGCCCAAGAATAGCGGGAGACCCAGATACGCAGTATTTT
TRBJ1-2	14	NA	TRBV25-1	few	CASRETGSTGGYTF	TGTGCCAGCAGAGAGACGGGGTCCACGGGAGGCTACACCTTC
TRBJ1-2	13	NA	TRBV6-5	NA	CASTAGPLLGYTF	TGTGCCAGCACCGCGGGACCCCTCTTGGGCTACACCTTC
TRBJ2-7	14	TRBD2	TRBV28	NA	CASSELAGVYEQYF	TGTGCCAGCAGTGAACTAGCGGGAGTCTACGAGCAGTACTTC
TRBJ2-7	13	NA	TRBV28	NA	CASTTGPSYEQYF	TGTGCCAGCACCACTGGGCCGTCCTACGAGCAGTACTTC
TRBJ2-5	12	NA	TRBV14	NA	CASSHFSETQYF	TGTGCCAGCAGCCACTTCTCCGAGACCCAGTACTTC
TRBJ2-2	17	NA	TRBV4-1	NA	CASSQGTTLSNTGELFF	TGCGCCAGCAGCCAAGGGACAACGCTATCGAACACCGGGGAGCTGTTTTTT
TRBJ1-2	12	NA	TRBV2	NA	CASRSDNYGYTF	TGTGCCAGCAGGTCAGATAACTATGGCTACACCTTC
TRBJ1-3	13	NA	TRBV4-1	NA	CASSRGLGNTIYF	TGCGCCAGCAGCCGAGGCCTCGGAAACACCATATATTTT
TRBJ2-1	14	NA	TRBV21-1	NA	CASSPSGINNEQFF	TGTGCCAGCAGCCCCAGCGGGATTAACAATGAGCAGTTCTTC